These 13 T cell receptor beta chains share one sample of origin, sequenced in a study of blood T cell repertoires in COVID-19. Sequencing used immunoSEQ multiplex PCR; TCRdb keeps in-frame clones, though not all of them. The sample includes about 360,000 clones, 80% to 90% of them seen just once. The source material was peripheral blood. Source of these receptors: a woman aged 55-69 years with COVID-19, enrolled during active disease.

V is TRBV18 and J is TRBJ1-5, with D possibly TRBD1 on 5 matching bases. The CDR3 sequence is 15 residues long. Looked up from germline, CDR1 is KGHSH and CDR2 is LQKENI. Trimming pared 0 bases from V and 1 base from J, leaving 7 bases between. The CDR3 region has the DNA TGTGCCAGCTCACCACCCTCAGGGAGCAATCAGCCCCAGCATTTT. Its protein product is CASSPPSGSNQPQHF. The variable domain in full, completed from reference TRBV18 and TRBJ1-5, reads NAGVMQNPRHLVRRRGQEARLRCSPMKGHSHVYWYRQLPEEGLKFMVYLQKENIIDESGMPKERFSAEFPKEGPSILRIQQVVRGDSAAYFCASSPPSGSNQPQHFGDGTRLSIL.

The rearrangement joins TRBV6-5 to TRBJ1-5; D uncertain. This CDR3 is built from 15 residues. V was pared by 2 bases and J by 3 bases, with 11 bases between. Germline assignment: CDR1 MNHEY and CDR2 SVGAGI. The CDR3 sequence: CASSYSTHANQPQHF. CDR3 in DNA: TGTGCCAGCAGTTACAGTACACATGCCAATCAGCCCCAGCATTTT.

The DNA for the CDR3 is TGTGCCAGCTCACGGGCGACAGGCCTCATGAACACTGAAGCTTTCTTT. Protein product: CASSRATGLMNTEAFF. This chain links TRBV18 with TRBJ1-1, with D perhaps matching TRBD1 (6 bases). In germline, CDR1 is KGHSH, CDR2 LQKENI. The CDR3 sequence is 16 residues long. Trimming removed 4 bases from V and 0 bases from J, with 15 bases in between.

The chain carries TRBV2 and TRBJ2-5, with D possibly matching TRBD2 (7 bases). Trimming removed 6 bases at V and 4 bases at J, with 12 bases between. This CDR3 has 13 amino acids. Per the germline V gene, CDR1 is SNHLY and CDR2 is FYNNEI. CDR3 sequence: CASREGGGETQYF. The CDR3 DNA follows: TGTGCCAGCAGAGAGGGGGGGGGAGAGACCCAGTACTTC. The full variable domain, in which reference TRBV2 and TRBJ2-5 provide the parts outside the CDR3, is EPEVTQTPSHQVTQMGQEVILRCVPISNHLYFYWYRQILGQKVEFLVSFYNNEISEKSEIFDDQFSVERPDGSNFTLKIRSTKLEDSAMYFCASREGGGETQYFGPGTRLLVL.

The sample holds a few counts of this clone. The chain employs TRBV30 and TRBJ1-1; D may be TRBD1 (5 bases). Germline CDR1 is GTSNPN and CDR2 is SVGIG (reference sequence). V was pared by 8 bases and J by 3 bases, with 13 bases between. The CDR3 runs 12 residues. The CDR3 loop reads CARALGDTEAFF. CDR3 coding DNA: TGTGCCCGAGCCTTAGGGGACACTGAAGCTTTCTTT.

In its sample, this clone was seen once. The V call is TRBV9, the J call TRBJ1-1; 8 bases line up with TRBD1. Germline V gives CDR1 SGDLS, CDR2 YYNGEE. V lost 3 bases to trimming and J lost 6 bases; unmatched junction nucleotides: 7. This CDR3 has 14 amino acids. CDR3 residues: CASSAAGGNSEAFF. CDR3 DNA sequence: TGTGCCAGCAGCGCCGCAGGGGGCAACTCTGAAGCTTTCTTT.

The chain carries TRBV19 and TRBJ1-5; possibly TRBD1 for D (6 bases). V gave up 6 bases and J gave up 6 bases, with 12 bases separating them. Germline V gene lookup returns CDR1 LNHDA and CDR2 SQIVND (reference sequence). The CDR3 totals 13 residues. CDR3 bases: TGTGCCAGTAGACTCAGGGGCAGTCAGCCCCAGCATTTT. This codes for CASRLRGSQPQHF.

The genes are TRBV5-1 and TRBJ2-3; 9 nucleotides line up with TRBD2. The CDR3 runs 15 residues. The junction had 4 bases not matched to a gene; V was cut back by 2 bases and J by 3 bases. Germline CDR1 and CDR2: SGHRS and YFSETQ. The CDR3 reads CASSFRGGATDTQYF. DNA of the CDR3: TGCGCCAGCAGCTTCCGCGGGGGGGCAACAGATACGCAGTATTTT.

At least ten counts were recorded for this clone. The chain employs TRBV7-2 and TRBJ1-5, with D tentatively TRBD1 (5 bases). Looked up from germline, CDR1 is SGHTA and CDR2 is FQGNSA. The V and J ends lost 2 bases and 0 bases respectively, with 20 bases between them. CDR3 size: 19 residues. The CDR3 sequence is CASSLYAIAGSYSNQPQHF. For the CDR3, the DNA is TGTGCCAGCAGCTTATACGCCATAGCAGGGTCGTATAGCAATCAGCCCCAGCATTTT.

The chain recombines TRBV7-9 with TRBJ1-1, with 9 bases matching TRBD1. Germline CDR1 and CDR2: SEHNR and FQNEAQ (reference sequence). V gave up 1 base and J gave up 4 bases; unmatched junction bases: 7. CDR3 length equals 16 residues. Here the CDR3 reads CASSLGTDRGGTEAFF. The CDR3 nucleotides read TGTGCCAGCAGCTTAGGCACCGACAGGGGGGGCACTGAAGCTTTCTTT. The whole variable domain, filled in from reference TRBV7-9 and TRBJ1-1, reads DTGVSQNPRHKITKRGQNVTFRCDPISEHNRLYWYRQTLGQGPEFLTYFQNEAQLEKSRLLSDRFSAERPKGSFSTLEIQRTEQGDSAMYLCASSLGTDRGGTEAFFGQGTRLTVV.

This sequence joins TRBV9 and TRBJ2-5, with D uncertain. CDR1 and CDR2 from the germline V gene are SGDLS and YYNGEE. CDR3 length: 13 residues. The V end lost 4 bases, the J end lost 5 bases, and 12 bases lay between the germline ends. CDR3 loop: CASSPQDWETQYF. In nucleotides, the CDR3 is TGTGCCAGCAGCCCCCAGGATTGGGAGACCCAGTACTTC.

CDR3 in DNA: TGTGCCAGCTCGTTGGGACAGTTGGGCACTGAAGCTTTCTTT. Its translation is CASSLGQLGTEAFF. The rearrangement links TRBV18 to TRBJ1-1; TRBD1 aligns across 7 bases. This CDR3 has 14 residues. Per germline, CDR1 KGHSH and CDR2 LQKENI. After removal of 6 bases from V and 4 bases from J, the junction contained 8 bases not matched to a gene.

This clone has a single count. This chain uses TRBV5-1 with TRBJ1-1; possible D gene TRBD1, 5 bases. CDR1 is SGHRS, CDR2 YFSETQ, per germline. Trimming stripped 5 bases from V and 5 bases from J, with 10 bases between. The CDR3 has 12 amino acids. In DNA, the CDR3 is TGCGCCAGCAGGGGGCTGGGAACTGAAGCTTTCTTT. Protein: CASRGLGTEAFF.